These 18 T cell receptor beta chains were all obtained from the same sample, sequenced in a study of shared clonotypes between healthy human individuals. CD45RO-negative cells were positively selected for CCR7, leaving out terminally differentiated effector memory CD45RA+ cells. Sequencing was performed with immunoSEQ multiplex PCR; in TCRdb, only in-frame clones are kept and a portion is missing. The sample consists of about 680,000 clones, about 90% of them appearing once. Source material: naive CD8+ T cells sorted from blood. These receptor sequences come from a man aged 25 to 40 in good health.

The V gene is TRBV18, the J gene TRBJ2-7, with 7 bases matching TRBD1. After removal of 2 bases from V and 4 bases from J, the junction contained 8 bases not matched to a gene. Germline values: CDR1 KGHSH, CDR2 LQKENI. This CDR3 has 15 amino acids. The CDR3 DNA reads as TGTGCCAGCTCACCAGTTTGGCAGGGGGAATACGAGCAGTACTTC. As protein: CASSPVWQGEYEQYF.

V usage is TRBV4-1 and J usage is TRBJ2-5; 8 positions match TRBD2. This CDR3 contains 14 residues. Germline CDR1 MGHRA, CDR2 YSYEKL. V was clipped by 2 bases and J by 2 bases; unmatched bases: 1. CDR3 nucleotides: TGCGCCAGCAGCCAATTAGCGGGACAAGAGACCCAGTACTTC. Translation: CASSQLAGQETQYF.

This chain joins TRBV19 and TRBJ1-3, with D perhaps matching TRBD1 (5 bases). Germline-derived CDR1 and CDR2 are LNHDA and SQIVND (reference sequence). Trimming removed 7 bases at V and 7 bases at J, with 11 bases between. There are 12 residues in the CDR3. The CDR3 nucleotides are TGTGCCAGTAACGGGGGAGTCAACACCATATATTTT. Translation gives CASNGGVNTIYF. The full variable domain, its missing parts supplied by reference TRBV19 and TRBJ1-3, is DGGITQSPKYLFRKEGQNVTLSCEQNLNHDAMYWYRQDPGQGLRLIYYSQIVNDFQKGDIAEGYSVSREKKESFPLTVTSAQKNPTAFYLCASNGGVNTIYFGEGSWLTVV.

This CDR3 reads CASSLGHTDTQYF. The CDR3 DNA reads TGTGCCAGCAGCTTGGGCCACACAGATACGCAGTATTTT. This chain joins TRBV7-8 and TRBJ2-3; D is ambiguous. Trimming cost V 3 bases and J 2 bases, with 6 bases left between them. The CDR3 is 13 residues long. CDR1 SGHVS and CDR2 FQNEAQ come from the germline V gene.

DNA of the CDR3: TGTGCCAGCAGCTTTGGCACGGACTACGAGCAGTACTTC. Amino acid sequence: CASSFGTDYEQYF. The gene calls are TRBV5-4 and TRBJ2-7; D call uncertain. V was clipped by 2 bases and J by 3 bases, with 9 bases between them. This CDR3 contains 13 residues. Looked up from germline, CDR1 is SGHNT and CDR2 is YYREEE (reference sequence).

The rearrangement uses TRBV2 and TRBJ2-2; TRBD1 might be the D (5 bases). CDR3 length equals 14 residues. V lost 7 bases, J lost 0 bases, and 9 bases lay in between. Germline lookup yields CDR1 SNHLY and CDR2 FYNNEI. For the CDR3, the DNA is TGTGCCAGCAATGGGGCGGCGAACACCGGGGAGCTGTTTTTT. Translating it yields CASNGAANTGELFF. Complete variable domain (other parts from reference TRBV2 and TRBJ2-2): EPEVTQTPSHQVTQMGQEVILRCVPISNHLYFYWYRQILGQKVEFLVSFYNNEISEKSEIFDDQFSVERPDGSNFTLKIRSTKLEDSAMYFCASNGAANTGELFFGEGSRLTVL.

For the CDR3, the DNA is TGTGCCAGCAGTATTGAGGAGGGGGGAAGAGAGACCCAGTACTTC. Translating it yields CASSIEEGGRETQYF. The genes are TRBV6-1 and TRBJ2-5; D is possibly TRBD1 or TRBD2 (6 bases each). The CDR3 is made up of 15 amino acids. Germline V lookup: CDR1 MNHNS, CDR2 SASEGT. V gave up 5 bases and J gave up 4 bases, with 17 bases separating them.

This clone appeared a single time. The gene calls are TRBV7-9 and TRBJ1-3, with D perhaps matching TRBD1 (6 bases). CDR3 length equals 16 residues. V shed 2 bases and J shed 0 bases, with 11 bases lying between them. Per the germline V gene, CDR1 is SEHNR and CDR2 is FQNEAQ (reference sequence). In DNA form, the CDR3 reads TGTGCCAGCAGCTTACCAACAGGGAGCTCTGGAAACACCATATATTTT. Translation gives CASSLPTGSSGNTIYF.

This clone was found once. J is TRBJ2-1 and V is TRBV11-2; 9 bases map to TRBD2. In germline, CDR1 is SGHAT, CDR2 FQNNGV. CDR3 size: 16 residues. Trimming cost V 1 base and J 7 bases; bases outside gene matches: 8. CDR3 sequence (DNA): TGTGCCAGCAGCTTAGTAAATAGCGGGAGTAAGAATGAGCAGTTCTTC. Its protein is CASSLVNSGSKNEQFF.

This chain uses TRBV10-3 with TRBJ1-1; D is possibly TRBD1 (5 bases). Between the trimmed V and J ends, which lost 10 bases and 0 bases, there was a span of 15 bases. Germline V CDR1 and CDR2: ENHRY, SYGVKD. This CDR3 is 14 amino acids long. DNA of the CDR3: TGTGCCACACAGACAGTAGCCTTGAACACTGAAGCTTTCTTT. It codes for CATQTVALNTEAFF.

V and J are TRBV9 and TRBJ2-1; 11 nucleotides align to TRBD2. The V gene's germline CDR1 is SGDLS and CDR2 YYNGEE. The V and J ends lost 4 bases and 0 bases, in that order; junction bases with no gene match: 15. The length of the CDR3 is 20 residues. CDR3 nucleotides: TGTGCCAGCAGCAACCCGGTGGGACTAGCGGCAAGGAGCTCCTACAATGAGCAGTTCTTC. Its translation is CASSNPVGLAARSSYNEQFF. The whole variable domain, filled in from reference TRBV9 and TRBJ2-1, reads DSGVTQTPKHLITATGQRVTLRCSPRSGDLSVYWYQQSLDQGLQFLIQYYNGEERAKGNILERFSAQQFPDLHSELNLSSLELGDSALYFCASSNPVGLAARSSYNEQFFGPGTRLTVL.

This chain uses TRBV11-2 with TRBJ2-3; 10 nucleotides line up with TRBD2. Germline CDR1 and CDR2: SGHAT and FQNNGV. The CDR3 has 15 amino acids. The trim removed 4 bases at V and 3 bases at J, leaving 4 bases unmatched. CDR3 nucleotides: TGTGCCAGCAGCTCTACTAGCGGGATTACAGATACGCAGTATTTT. Translating it yields CASSSTSGITDTQYF.

This chain connects TRBV28 to TRBJ2-7; D call uncertain. Trimming cost V 6 bases and J 6 bases, with 9 bases left between them. Germline CDR1 reads MDHEN; CDR2 reads SYDVKM. The CDR3 length is 11 residues. As DNA, the CDR3 is TGTGCCAGCAGCGATTCGCGCGAGCAGTACTTC. Its protein product is CASSDSREQYF.

The table lists this clone with a few counts. This chain uses TRBV5-5 with TRBJ2-7; D is unresolved. Trimming removed 3 bases at V and 2 bases at J, with 6 bases between. The length of the CDR3 is 12 residues. Per germline, CDR1 SGHKS and CDR2 YYEKEE (reference sequence). The CDR3, as DNA: TGTGCCAGCAGCTCACGGACCTACGAGCAGTACTTC. Its protein product is CASSSRTYEQYF.

The V and J genes are TRBV13 and TRBJ2-1; TRBD2 aligns across 7 bases. Unmatched junction bases numbered 1, after V lost 1 base and J lost 10 bases. The CDR3 runs 12 residues. CDR1 is PRHDT and CDR2 is FYEKMQ in the germline V gene (reference sequence). CDR3 sequence: CASSLVLAEQFF. In DNA, the CDR3 is TGTGCCAGCAGCTTAGTACTAGCGGAGCAGTTCTTC.

The chain combines TRBV18 with TRBJ2-5; 13 bases match TRBD2. The CDR3 spans 17 residues. The junction had 9 bases not matched to a gene; V was cut back by 3 bases and J by 5 bases. Germline V gene lookup returns CDR1 KGHSH and CDR2 LQKENI. The CDR3 reads CASSPNGLAGVGETQYF. CDR3 DNA sequence: TGTGCCAGCTCACCTAACGGACTAGCGGGAGTGGGCGAGACCCAGTACTTC. The full variable domain, its missing parts supplied by reference TRBV18 and TRBJ2-5, is NAGVMQNPRHLVRRRGQEARLRCSPMKGHSHVYWYRQLPEEGLKFMVYLQKENIIDESGMPKERFSAEFPKEGPSILRIQQVVRGDSAAYFCASSPNGLAGVGETQYFGPGTRLLVL.

This clone appeared once. The chain links TRBV5-4 to TRBJ2-1, with TRBD2 as a possible D gene (6 bases). Germline V gives CDR1 SGHNT, CDR2 YYREEE (reference sequence). V was clipped by 6 bases and J by 0 bases, with 16 bases between them. CDR3 size: 16 residues. CDR3 loop: CASMRGALSSYNEQFF. CDR3 sequence (DNA): TGTGCCAGCATGCGCGGGGCGTTGAGCTCCTACAATGAGCAGTTCTTC.

The J gene is TRBJ2-7, the V gene TRBV27, with TRBD2 identical over 13 bases. After removal of 6 bases from V and 4 bases from J, the junction contained 6 bases not matched to a gene. CDR3 length equals 15 residues. Germline CDR1 MNHEY, CDR2 SMNVEV (reference sequence). The CDR3 DNA sequence: TGTGCCAGCAGCCCCGGGACTAGCGGGAAGTACGAGCAGTACTTC. Its translation: CASSPGTSGKYEQYF.